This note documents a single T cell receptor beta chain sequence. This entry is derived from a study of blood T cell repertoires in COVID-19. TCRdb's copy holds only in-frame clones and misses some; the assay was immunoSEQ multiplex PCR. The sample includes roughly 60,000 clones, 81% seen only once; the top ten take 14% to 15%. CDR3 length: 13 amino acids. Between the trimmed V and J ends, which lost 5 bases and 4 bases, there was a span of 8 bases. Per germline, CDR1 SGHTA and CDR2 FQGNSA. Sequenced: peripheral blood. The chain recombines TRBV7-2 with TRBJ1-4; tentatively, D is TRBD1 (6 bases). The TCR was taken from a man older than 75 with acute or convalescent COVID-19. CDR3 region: CASSRGINEKLFF. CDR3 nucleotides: TGTGCCAGCAGCAGGGGGATTAATGAAAAACTGTTTTTT.